This T cell receptor beta chain was captured by sequencing in a study of blood T cell repertoires in COVID-19. Study context: Acute and convalescent COVID-19 samples came from the United States, Italy and Spain.

TCRdb's table, derived via immunoSEQ multiplex PCR, lists solely in-frame clones and lacks some. The sample includes 310,000 or so clones, 87% of them seen just once. The sequence came from a man in his thirties or forties with COVID-19, enrolled during active disease. Sequenced sample: peripheral blood.

The CDR3 nucleotides are TGTGCCAGCAGCGCCCGGGGTGGCGGGGGGGCCACAGATACGCAGTATTTT. This gives the protein CASSARGGGGATDTQYF. The chain has TRBV7-3 and TRBJ2-3; 9 bases line up with TRBD2. The V and J ends lost 5 bases and 2 bases, in that order; junction bases with no gene match: 11. From germline, CDR1 is SGHTA and CDR2 FQGTGA. The CDR3 loop spans 17 amino acids.